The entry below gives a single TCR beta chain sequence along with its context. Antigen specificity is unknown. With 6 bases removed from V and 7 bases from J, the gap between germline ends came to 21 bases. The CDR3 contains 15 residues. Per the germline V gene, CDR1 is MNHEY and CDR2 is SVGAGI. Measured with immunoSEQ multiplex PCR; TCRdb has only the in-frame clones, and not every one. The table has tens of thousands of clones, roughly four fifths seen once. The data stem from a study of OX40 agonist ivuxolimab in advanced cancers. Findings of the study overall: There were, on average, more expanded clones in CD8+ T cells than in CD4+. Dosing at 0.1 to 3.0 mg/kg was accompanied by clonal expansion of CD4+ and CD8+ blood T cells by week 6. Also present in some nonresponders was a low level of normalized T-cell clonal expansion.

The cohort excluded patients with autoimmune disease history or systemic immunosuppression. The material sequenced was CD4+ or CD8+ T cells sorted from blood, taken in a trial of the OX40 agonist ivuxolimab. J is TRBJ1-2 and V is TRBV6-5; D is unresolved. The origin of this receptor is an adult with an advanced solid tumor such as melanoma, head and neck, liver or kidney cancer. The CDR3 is CASRDGTRVFRGYTF. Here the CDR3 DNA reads TGTGCCAGCAGAGACGGAACTAGGGTTTTTCGTGGCTACACCTTC.